The 27 T cell receptor beta chains below come from one sample, sequenced in a study of T cells in Graves' hyperthyroidism and ophthalmopathy. Amplified TCR beta CDR3 regions came from RNA transcripts. Carried out on the TCR CDR3, a first-round RT-PCR used the HTBI primer set. TCRdb re-called the multiplex PCR reads through MiXCR, storing one row per CDR3 protein. Among around 300,000 distinct CDR3 sequences, around 15% were seen once, and the ten largest hold approximately 7.9%. The sample consisted of blood. These TCRs come from a woman aged 40-49 years with Graves' hyperthyroidism.

The sample holds many counts of this clonotype. The chain joins TRBV10-3 to TRBJ1-1; 7 bases align to TRBD1. V dropped 0 bases and J dropped 10; count of bases not matched to a gene: 2. CDR1 is ENHRY and CDR2 is SYGVKD in the germline V gene. CDR3 length: 12 residues. The CDR3 coding sequence is TGTGCCATCAGTGAGTCCCGGGACAGAGCTTTCTTT. This encodes CAISESRDRAFF.

This clonotype was observed at least ten times. The chain links TRBV11-2 to TRBJ2-3, with D tentatively TRBD2 (6 bases). Trimming took off 4 bases at V and 3 bases at J, with 14 bases between the two ends. Germline V lookup: CDR1 SGHAT, CDR2 FQNNGV. This CDR3 is 15 amino acids long. For the CDR3, the DNA is TGTGCCAGCAGCTCGGGACTTCTGTCGACAGATACGCAGTATTTT. Residues: CASSSGLLSTDTQYF.

This clonotype was recorded a few times. The V call is TRBV5-1, the J call TRBJ2-4, with D perhaps matching TRBD2 (7 bases). The CDR3 is 17 amino acids. The V gene lost 0 bases and the J gene lost 0 bases, with 13 bases spanning the gap. Germline lookup yields CDR1 SGHRS and CDR2 YFSETQ. CDR3 loop: CASSLATGGLAKNIQYF. As DNA, the CDR3 is TGCGCCAGCAGCTTGGCCACGGGGGGCTTAGCCAAAAACATTCAGTACTTC.

This clonotype was found many times. The junction and the germline gene differ at one end; a read error may be behind it. This chain connects TRBV19 to TRBJ2-2; weak D call: TRBD2 (5 bases). The CDR3 contains 16 residues. The germline CDR1 and CDR2 sequences are LNHDA and SQIVND (reference sequence). CDR3 in amino acids: CASSIYSTGATGKLFF. The CDR3 DNA follows: TGTGCCAGTAGTATCTATTCGACTGGAGCAACCGGGAAGCTGTTTTTT.

This clonotype was recorded at least ten times. The chain recombines TRBV7-8 with TRBJ2-3, with D possibly being TRBD1 or TRBD2 (5 bases each). From germline, CDR1 is SGHVS and CDR2 FQNEAQ. Trimming removed 0 bases from V and 2 bases from J, with 15 bases in between. The CDR3 consists of 17 residues. The CDR3: CASSLARTGTFTDTQYF. The CDR3 DNA is TGTGCCAGCAGCTTAGCGCGGACCGGGACCTTCACAGATACGCAGTATTTT. The whole variable domain, filled in from reference TRBV7-8 and TRBJ2-3, reads GAGVSQSPRYKVAKRGQDVALRCDPISGHVSLFWYQQALGQGPEFLTYFQNEAQLDKSGLPSDRFFAERPEGSVSTLKIQRTQQEDSAVYLCASSLARTGTFTDTQYFGPGTRLTVL.

This clonotype appeared many times. The chain carries TRBV19 and TRBJ2-1, with a tentative D call TRBD2 (6 bases). The CDR3 covers 18 residues. With 5 bases removed from V and 0 bases from J, the gap between germline ends came to 20 bases. Germline lookup yields CDR1 LNHDA and CDR2 SQIVND (reference sequence). CDR3 bases: TGTGCCAGTAGTCCTGCCCCGCTAGCGTTGAGCTCCTACAATGAGCAGTTCTTC. Its translation is CASSPAPLALSSYNEQFF.

This clonotype was detected many times. The chain uses TRBV10-2 and TRBJ1-1; 8 nucleotides align to TRBD1. V shed 6 bases, J shed 6 bases, and the junction held 6 bases outside the gene matches. CDR1 and CDR2 from the germline V gene are WSHSY and SAAADI. The CDR3 has 13 residues. CDR3 region: CASSSGGRSEAFF. The CDR3 nucleotides are TGCGCCAGCAGCTCAGGGGGCAGATCTGAAGCTTTCTTT.

This clonotype was picked up many times. This chain links TRBV2 with TRBJ2-7; D is possibly TRBD2 (5 bases). V dropped 0 bases and J dropped 0 bases, with 9 bases sitting between them. CDR1 and CDR2 from the germline V gene are SNHLY and FYNNEI. This CDR3 spans 15 amino acids. The CDR3 loop reads CASSEARGSSYEQYF. The CDR3 DNA reads as TGTGCCAGCAGTGAAGCACGAGGGAGCTCCTACGAGCAGTACTTC.

This chain links TRBV29-1 with TRBJ1-1; D possibly corresponds to TRBD1 (5 bases). The germline gives CDR1 SQVTM, CDR2 ANQGSEA. The CDR3 runs 15 residues. Trimming shortened V by 3 bases and J by 11 bases, and 25 bases separated the two germline ends. The CDR3: CSVDPSDAKEGLAFF. The CDR3 DNA is TGCAGCGTTGACCCTTCGGATGCTAAGGAGGGGTTGGCTTTCTTT.

The V call is TRBV29-1, the J call TRBJ2-3; D may correspond to TRBD1 or TRBD2 (5 bases each). The CDR3 runs 11 residues. V lost 6 bases to trimming and J lost 9 bases, with 13 bases between them. Looked up from germline, CDR1 is SQVTM and CDR2 is ANQGSEA. CDR3 protein: CSVGRGLTQYF. The CDR3 DNA sequence: TGCAGCGTGGGACGGGGTTTAACGCAGTATTTT.

The chain has TRBV19 and TRBJ2-2; D gene unclear. Trimming shortened V by 4 bases and J by 5 bases, and 11 bases separated the two germline ends. The CDR3 is 14 residues long. Germline loops: CDR1 LNHDA, CDR2 SQIVND (reference sequence). In nucleotides, the CDR3 is TGTGCCAGTAGTACCTGGATCGGGACCGGGGAGCTGTTTTTT. It specifies CASSTWIGTGELFF.

This clonotype came up many times. The CDR3 sequence: CASSPLQPNTEAFF. The DNA of the CDR3 is TGTGCCAGCTCACCGTTGCAACCGAACACTGAAGCTTTCTTT. The genes are TRBV18 and TRBJ1-1; no firm D call. Trimming removed 3 bases from V and 1 base from J, with 9 bases in between. Germline CDR1 KGHSH, CDR2 LQKENI. This CDR3 contains 14 residues.

This clonotype was observed at least ten times. The chain uses TRBV6-1 and TRBJ2-1; 14 positions agree with TRBD2. Germline CDR1 reads MNHNS; CDR2 reads SASEGT. The J segment lost 6 bases and the V segment lost 6 bases, leaving 10 bases of the junction unmatched. The CDR3 contains 17 residues. The CDR3 nucleotides read TGTGCCAGCAGGTCGACTAGCGGGAGGGCCGGGGGCAATGAGCAGTTCTTC. It codes for CASRSTSGRAGGNEQFF.

This clonotype was seen ten or more times. The rearrangement links TRBV24-1 to TRBJ2-5; 12 positions match TRBD1. Losses at the gene ends were 4 bases for V and 5 bases for J; bases not matched to a gene: 7. CDR1 KGHDR and CDR2 SFDVKD come from the germline V gene. The CDR3 is 16 residues long. CDR3 bases: TGTGCCACCAGTGACTTCGGGACAGGGGGCTCGGAGACCCAGTACTTC. Encoded protein: CATSDFGTGGSETQYF.

The table lists this clonotype with many counts. V and J are TRBV29-1 and TRBJ2-7, with 10 bases identical to TRBD1. The CDR3 consists of 15 residues. From germline, CDR1 is SQVTM and CDR2 ANQGSEA. The ends lost 3 bases at V and 2 bases at J; junction bases unmatched: 7. The CDR3 sequence: CSVEERQGATYEQYF. As DNA, the CDR3 is TGCAGCGTTGAGGAACGACAGGGGGCTACCTACGAGCAGTACTTC.

For this clonotype: A much more abundant neighbour one base away suggests this may be a read error. V gene TRBV20-1 combines with J gene TRBJ2-7, with 8 bases matching TRBD2. CDR1 DFQATT and CDR2 SNEGSKA come from the germline V gene (reference sequence). The CDR3 spans 13 residues. CDR3 coding DNA: TGCAGTGCCACCGGGGGGGTTTACTACGATCAGTACTTC. As protein: CSATGGVYYDQYF.

This clonotype was counted at least ten times. The chain links TRBV7-8 to TRBJ2-7, with 8 bases matching TRBD2. The CDR3 is 14 amino acids. The junction had 1 base not matched to a gene; V was cut back by 3 bases and J by 0 bases. Germline V gene sequence: CDR1 SGHVS, CDR2 FQNEAQ. The CDR3 loop reads CASSFSGGSYEQYF. DNA of the CDR3: TGTGCCAGCAGCTTCAGCGGGGGCTCCTACGAGCAGTACTTC. Full variable domain (rest looked up from reference TRBV7-8 and TRBJ2-7): GAGVSQSPRYKVAKRGQDVALRCDPISGHVSLFWYQQALGQGPEFLTYFQNEAQLDKSGLPSDRFFAERPEGSVSTLKIQRTQQEDSAVYLCASSFSGGSYEQYFGPGTRLTVT.

The V gene is TRBV20-1, the J gene TRBJ2-7; a weak D match, TRBD1 (6 bases). CDR1 and CDR2 from the germline V gene are DFQATT and SNEGSKA (reference sequence). The CDR3 contains 14 residues. Deletions cut 1 base from V and 2 bases from J, with 12 bases between. The CDR3 DNA is TGCAGTGCTAGAGGGGACATACGAACCTACGAGCAGTACTTC. It encodes CSARGDIRTYEQYF.

The chain recombines TRBV24-1 with TRBJ2-1, with D hard to call. V was clipped by 1 base and J by 10 bases, with 4 bases between them. CDR3 length equals 11 residues. Germline-derived CDR1 and CDR2 are KGHDR and SFDVKD. The CDR3 spells CATSDLAEQFF. CDR3 DNA sequence: TGTGCCACCAGTGATTTAGCGGAGCAGTTCTTC.

In its sample, this clonotype was seen many times. The V and J genes are TRBV2 and TRBJ1-5; TRBD1 agrees at 9 bases. Germline CDR1 is SNHLY and CDR2 is FYNNEI. V dropped 6 bases and J dropped 6; count of bases not matched to a gene: 6. This CDR3 spans 14 amino acids. CDR3 DNA sequence: TGTGCCAGCAGGGACAGGGGCGAGGGTCAGCCCCAGCATTTT. As protein: CASRDRGEGQPQHF.

V gene TRBV29-1 combines with J gene TRBJ2-2; 12 positions agree with TRBD1. V dropped 2 bases and J dropped 7; count of bases not matched to a gene: 8. CDR1 and CDR2 (germline): SQVTM, ANQGSEA. The CDR3 consists of 16 residues. CDR3 nucleotide sequence: TGCAGCGTTGAATCGGGGGGACAGGGGGCGGTCGGGGAGCTGTTTTTT. Translated: CSVESGGQGAVGELFF.

In this sample, this clonotype turned up many times. The chain links TRBV19 to TRBJ2-7; 11 bases match TRBD1. The germline gives CDR1 LNHDA, CDR2 SQIVND (reference sequence). V was pared by 6 bases and J by 5 bases, with 9 bases of the junction left unmatched. The CDR3 is 15 residues long. Here the CDR3 DNA reads TGTGCCAGTAGGCACCGGGACAGGGGGGTCAACGAGCAGTACTTC. Amino acid sequence: CASRHRDRGVNEQYF.

V is TRBV6-5 and J is TRBJ2-1, with TRBD2 matching 14 bases. The CDR3 runs to 17 residues. With 2 bases clipped from V and 6 bases from J, the junction kept 6 bases outside the gene matches. Germline V gene data show CDR1 as MNHEY and CDR2 as SVGAGI. The CDR3 sequence is CASSYQTGTSGSNEQFF. CDR3 DNA: TGTGCCAGCAGTTACCAAACCGGGACTAGCGGGAGCAATGAGCAGTTCTTC.

The V and J genes are TRBV20-1 and TRBJ1-4; unclear D gene. CDR1 is DFQATT, CDR2 SNEGSKA, per germline (reference sequence). Trimming cost V 0 bases and J 7 bases, with 12 bases left between them. The CDR3 loop spans 14 amino acids. CDR3 nucleotides: TGCAGTGCTAGAGACCAACCCCAAGCTGAAAAACTGTTTTTT. Protein: CSARDQPQAEKLFF.

This clonotype has at least ten counts. This sequence joins TRBV7-9 and TRBJ2-1; D is ambiguous. The germline CDR1 and CDR2 sequences are SEHNR and FQNEAQ (reference sequence). V was cut by 1 base and J by 4 bases, with 11 bases left in between. There are 15 residues in the CDR3. CDR3 DNA: TGTGCCAGCAGCTTAGTTGGCGGCCTATACAATGAGCAGTTCTTC. It specifies CASSLVGGLYNEQFF.

CDR3 sequence (DNA): TGTGCCAGCAGGCTTGGAGGGACCCAGTACTTC. Amino acid sequence: CASRLGGTQYF. The V and J genes are TRBV6-1 and TRBJ2-5, with D perhaps matching TRBD2 (5 bases). CDR1 MNHNS and CDR2 SASEGT come from the germline V gene. The V gene lost 6 bases and the J gene lost 7 bases, with 9 bases spanning the gap. The CDR3 has 11 residues.

This clonotype was seen only a few times. The chain couples TRBV5-5 to TRBJ2-1, with D perhaps given as TRBD1 or TRBD2 (5 bases each). Germline V lookup: CDR1 SGHKS, CDR2 YYEKEE (reference sequence). The V and J ends lost 6 bases and 10 bases respectively, with 20 bases between them. This CDR3 has 14 amino acids. Here the CDR3 reads CASKTYGTPKEQFF. CDR3 sequence (DNA): TGTGCCAGCAAGACGTACGGGACCCCTAAAGAGCAGTTCTTC.